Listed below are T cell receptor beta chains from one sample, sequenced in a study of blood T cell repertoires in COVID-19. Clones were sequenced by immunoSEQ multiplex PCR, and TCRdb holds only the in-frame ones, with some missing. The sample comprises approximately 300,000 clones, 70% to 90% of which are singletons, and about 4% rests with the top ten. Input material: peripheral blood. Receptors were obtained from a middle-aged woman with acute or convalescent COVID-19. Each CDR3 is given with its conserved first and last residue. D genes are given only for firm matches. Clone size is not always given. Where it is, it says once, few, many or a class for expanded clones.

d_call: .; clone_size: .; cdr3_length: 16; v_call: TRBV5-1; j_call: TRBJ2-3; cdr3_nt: TGCGCCAGCAGCTTGACGGCCGGGAGTAGAGCAGATACGCAGTATTTT; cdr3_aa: CASSLTAGSRADTQYF
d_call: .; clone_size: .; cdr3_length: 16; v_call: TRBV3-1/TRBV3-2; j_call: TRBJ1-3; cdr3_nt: TGTGCCAGCAGCCGAGGCGGGGCCAGCTCTGGAAACACCATATATTTT; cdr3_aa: CASSRGGASSGNTIYF
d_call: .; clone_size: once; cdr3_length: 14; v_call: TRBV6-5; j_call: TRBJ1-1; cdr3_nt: TGTGCCAGCAGTTACGACTGGGAGGGTACTGAAGCTTTCTTT; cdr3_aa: CASSYDWEGTEAFF
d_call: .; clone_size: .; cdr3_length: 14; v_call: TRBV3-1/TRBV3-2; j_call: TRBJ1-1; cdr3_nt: TGTGCCAGCAGCCAAGTTGCGACACCGAATCGTTCTTTCTTT; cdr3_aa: CASSQVATPNRSFF
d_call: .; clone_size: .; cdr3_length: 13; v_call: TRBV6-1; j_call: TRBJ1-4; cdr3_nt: TGTGCCAGCAGTGAACCGAGTAATGAAAAACTGTTTTTT; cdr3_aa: CASSEPSNEKLFF
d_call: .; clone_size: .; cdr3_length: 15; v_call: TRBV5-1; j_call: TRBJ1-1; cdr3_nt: TGCGCCAGCAGCTCCCCTTCGGAGGGGAACACTGAAGCTTTCTTT; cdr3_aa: CASSSPSEGNTEAFF
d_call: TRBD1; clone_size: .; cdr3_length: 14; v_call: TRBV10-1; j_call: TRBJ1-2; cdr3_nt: TGCGCCAGCAGTGATGGGACAGCACCCTATGGCTACACCTTC; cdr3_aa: CASSDGTAPYGYTF
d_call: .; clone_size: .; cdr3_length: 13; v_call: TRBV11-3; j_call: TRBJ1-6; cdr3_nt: TGTGCCAGCAGCTTAGCGAGCTATTCACCCCTCCACTTT; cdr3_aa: CASSLASYSPLHF
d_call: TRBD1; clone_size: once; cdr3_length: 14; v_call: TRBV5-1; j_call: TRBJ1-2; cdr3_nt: TGCGCCAGCAGCACCCTAGGACAGGGGTATGGCTACACCTTC; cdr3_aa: CASSTLGQGYGYTF
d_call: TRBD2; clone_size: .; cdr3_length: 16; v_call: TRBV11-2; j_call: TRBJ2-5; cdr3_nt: TGTGCCAGCAGCTTAGCCCTAGCGGGGACCCAAGAGACCCAGTACTTC; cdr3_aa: CASSLALAGTQETQYF
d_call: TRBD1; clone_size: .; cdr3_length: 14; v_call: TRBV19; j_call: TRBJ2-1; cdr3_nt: TGTGCCAGTAGTATAAGGGGGCGGGTGAATGAGCAGTTCTTC; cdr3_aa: CASSIRGRVNEQFF
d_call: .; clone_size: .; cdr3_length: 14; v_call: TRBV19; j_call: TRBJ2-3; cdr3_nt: TGTGCCAGTAGATTGGGGCCGAATAGAGATACGCAGTATTTT; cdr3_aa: CASRLGPNRDTQYF
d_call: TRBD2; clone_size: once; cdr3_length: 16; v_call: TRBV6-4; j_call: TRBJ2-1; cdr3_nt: TGTGCCAGCAGTGGGGGTCCGGGACTAGCCGTTAATGAGCAGTTCTTC; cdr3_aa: CASSGGPGLAVNEQFF
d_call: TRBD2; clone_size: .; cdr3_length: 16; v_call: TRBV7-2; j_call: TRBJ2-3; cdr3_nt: TGTGCCAGCAGCTCCAGTAGCGGGGGGGCCGCAGATACGCAGTATTTT; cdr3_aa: CASSSSSGGAADTQYF
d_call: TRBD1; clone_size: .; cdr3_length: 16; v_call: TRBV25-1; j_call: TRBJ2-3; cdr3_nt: TGTGCCAGCAGTGAATTAAGGACAGGGGGCACAGATACGCAGTATTTT; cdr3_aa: CASSELRTGGTDTQYF
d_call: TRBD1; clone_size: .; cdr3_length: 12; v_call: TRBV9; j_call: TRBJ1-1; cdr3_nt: TGTGCCAGCAGCGTATCGACAGGGTACGCTTTCTTT; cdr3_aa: CASSVSTGYAFF
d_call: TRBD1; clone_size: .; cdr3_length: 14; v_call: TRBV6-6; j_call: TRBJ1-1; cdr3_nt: TGTGCCAGCAGGATCGGACAGGCGAACACTGAAGCTTTCTTT; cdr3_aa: CASRIGQANTEAFF
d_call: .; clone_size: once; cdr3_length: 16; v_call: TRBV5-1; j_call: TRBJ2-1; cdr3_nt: TGCGCCAGCAGCCCACCCTATGGGGGGGGGCGAAATGAGCAGTTCTTC; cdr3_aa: CASSPPYGGGRNEQFF
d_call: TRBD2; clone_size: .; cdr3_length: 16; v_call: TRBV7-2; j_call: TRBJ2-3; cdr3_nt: TGTGCCAGCAGCTTAGGTGCGGGGGTGACCACAGATACGCAGTATTTT; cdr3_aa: CASSLGAGVTTDTQYF
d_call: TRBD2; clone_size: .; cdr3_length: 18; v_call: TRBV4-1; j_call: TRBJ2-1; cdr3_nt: TGCGCCAGCAGCCAAGATCCGACTAGCGGGGGCTATTACAATGAGCAGTTCTTC; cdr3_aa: CASSQDPTSGGYYNEQFF
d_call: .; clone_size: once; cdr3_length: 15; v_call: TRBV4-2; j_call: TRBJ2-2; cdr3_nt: TGTGCCAGCAGCCACTTGTCACAGGGCAACGGGGAGCTGTTTTTT; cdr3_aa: CASSHLSQGNGELFF
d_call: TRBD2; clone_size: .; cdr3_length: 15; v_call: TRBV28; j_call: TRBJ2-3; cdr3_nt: TGTGCCAGCAGTTTAGCGGGACTAGCGGATGGTACGCAGTATTTT; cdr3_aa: CASSLAGLADGTQYF
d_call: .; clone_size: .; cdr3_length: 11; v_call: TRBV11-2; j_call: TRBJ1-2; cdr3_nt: TGTGCCAGCAGCTCCATCTATGGCTACACCTTC; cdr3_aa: CASSSIYGYTF